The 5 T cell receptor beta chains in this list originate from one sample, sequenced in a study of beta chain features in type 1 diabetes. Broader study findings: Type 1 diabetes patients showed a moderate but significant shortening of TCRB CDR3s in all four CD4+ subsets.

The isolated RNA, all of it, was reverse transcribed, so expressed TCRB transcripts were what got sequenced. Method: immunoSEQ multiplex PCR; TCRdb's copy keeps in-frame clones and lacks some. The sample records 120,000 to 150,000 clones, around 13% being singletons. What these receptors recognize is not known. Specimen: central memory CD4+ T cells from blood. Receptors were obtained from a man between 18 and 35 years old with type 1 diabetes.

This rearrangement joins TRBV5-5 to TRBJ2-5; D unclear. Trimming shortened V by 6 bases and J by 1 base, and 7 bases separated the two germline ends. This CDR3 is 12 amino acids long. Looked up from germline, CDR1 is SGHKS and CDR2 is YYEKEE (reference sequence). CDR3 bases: TGTGCCAGCACGTGGGGCCAAGAGACCCAGTACTTC. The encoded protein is CASTWGQETQYF. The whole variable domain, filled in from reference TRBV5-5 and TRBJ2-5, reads DAGVTQSPTHLIKTRGQQVTLRCSPISGHKSVSWYQQVLGQGPQFIFQYYEKEERGRGNFPDRFSARQFPNYSSELNVNALLLGDSALYLCASTWGQETQYFGPGTRLLVL.

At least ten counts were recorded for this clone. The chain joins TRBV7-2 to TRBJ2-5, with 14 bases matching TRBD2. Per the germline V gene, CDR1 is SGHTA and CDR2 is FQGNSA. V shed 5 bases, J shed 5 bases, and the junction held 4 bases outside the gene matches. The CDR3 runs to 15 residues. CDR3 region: CASSSRLAGGETQYF. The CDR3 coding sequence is TGTGCCAGCAGCAGCCGACTAGCGGGGGGGGAGACCCAGTACTTC.

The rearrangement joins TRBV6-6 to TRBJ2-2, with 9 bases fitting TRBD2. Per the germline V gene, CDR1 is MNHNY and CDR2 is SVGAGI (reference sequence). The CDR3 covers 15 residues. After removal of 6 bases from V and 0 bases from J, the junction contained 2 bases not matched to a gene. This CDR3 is CASRLAGANTGELFF. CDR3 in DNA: TGTGCCAGCAGACTAGCGGGCGCGAACACCGGGGAGCTGTTTTTT.

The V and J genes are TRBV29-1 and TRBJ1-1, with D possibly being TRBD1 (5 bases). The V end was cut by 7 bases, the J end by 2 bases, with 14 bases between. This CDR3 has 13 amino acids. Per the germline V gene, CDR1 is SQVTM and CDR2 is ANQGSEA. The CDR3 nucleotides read TGCAGCGCCCCGCAGGGCCTTAACACTGAAGCTTTCTTT. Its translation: CSAPQGLNTEAFF. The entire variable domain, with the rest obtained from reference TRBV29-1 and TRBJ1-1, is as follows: SAVISQKPSRDICQRGTSLTIQCQVDSQVTMMFWYRQQPGQSLTLIATANQGSEATYESGFVIDKFPISRPNLTFSTLTVSNMSPEDSSIYLCSAPQGLNTEAFFGQGTRLTVV.

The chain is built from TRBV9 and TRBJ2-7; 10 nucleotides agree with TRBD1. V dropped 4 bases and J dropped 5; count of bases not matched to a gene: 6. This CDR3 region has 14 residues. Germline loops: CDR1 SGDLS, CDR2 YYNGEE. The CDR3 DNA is TGTGCCAGCAGCTCGGGACAGGGGTTCGACGAGCAGTACTTC. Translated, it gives CASSSGQGFDEQYF.